Presented here are 23 T cell receptor beta chains from one specimen sequenced in a study of blood T cell repertoires in COVID-19. Here immunoSEQ multiplex PCR was the method, and the copy in TCRdb shows in-frame clones only, minus some. The profile shows approximately 100,000 clones, around four fifths of them singletons. Material for sequencing was peripheral blood. These receptors were taken from a man between 65 and 79 years old with acute or convalescent COVID-19.

The V and J genes are TRBV5-6 and TRBJ1-1, with a tentative D call TRBD1 (6 bases). Trimming took 2 bases from V and 8 from J, leaving 13 bases between them. CDR1 and CDR2 from the germline V gene are SGHDT and YYEEEE. The CDR3 sequence is 13 residues long. The CDR3 loop is CASSFGGQGEAFF. CDR3 nucleotides: TGTGCCAGCAGCTTCGGGGGGCAGGGCGAAGCTTTCTTT. The whole variable domain, remainder taken from reference TRBV5-6 and TRBJ1-1, is DAGVTQSPTHLIKTRGQQVTLRCSPKSGHDTVSWYQQALGQGPQFIFQYYEEEERQRGNFPDRFSGHQFPNYSSELNVNALLLGDSALYLCASSFGGQGEAFFGQGTRLTVV.

The chain carries TRBV6-2 or TRBV6-3 and TRBJ1-2; D gene unclear. Between the trimmed V and J ends, which lost 6 bases and 6 bases, there was a span of 14 bases. From germline, CDR1 is MNHEY and CDR2 SVGEGT. The CDR3 covers 13 residues. The CDR3 DNA reads TGTGCCAGCAGCCGCGCCGGTTCCGATGGCTACACCTTC. Protein product: CASSRAGSDGYTF.

This clone was seen just once. V gene TRBV7-2 combines with J gene TRBJ2-5; perhaps TRBD1 as D (6 bases). V was shortened by 3 bases and J by 3 bases, with 8 bases between the two germline ends. The germline CDR1 and CDR2 sequences are SGHTA and FQGNSA. This CDR3 contains 13 residues. The CDR3 loop is CASSFGQKETQYF. CDR3 coding DNA: TGTGCCAGCAGCTTCGGACAGAAAGAGACCCAGTACTTC.

This chain joins TRBV11-2 and TRBJ2-7, with 9 bases aligning to TRBD2. With 3 bases clipped from V and 6 bases from J, the junction kept 6 bases outside the gene matches. CDR1 is SGHAT, CDR2 FQNNGV, per germline. The CDR3 totals 14 residues. CDR3 amino acids: CASSFISGSVEQYF. CDR3 in DNA: TGTGCCAGCAGCTTCATTAGCGGGAGTGTCGAGCAGTACTTC.

The chain is built from TRBV5-5 and TRBJ2-2; D is uncertain. CDR3 size: 16 residues. Germline V gene sequence: CDR1 SGHKS, CDR2 YYEKEE (reference sequence). The ends were cut back, 0 bases at V and 0 bases at J, with 9 bases in the middle. DNA for the CDR3: TGTGCCAGCAGCTTGGGAGCGTCACCGAACACCGGGGAGCTGTTTTTT. It translates to CASSLGASPNTGELFF.

The chain has TRBV12-5 and TRBJ1-2; D is undetermined. In germline, CDR1 is LGHNT, CDR2 FRNRAP. The CDR3 loop spans 12 amino acids. V shed 1 base and J shed 5 bases, with 5 bases lying between them. The CDR3 reads CASGLAGYGYTF. CDR3 nucleotide sequence: TGTGCTAGTGGTTTGGCGGGGTATGGCTACACCTTC.

This chain connects TRBV29-1 to TRBJ2-7; 12 nucleotides agree with TRBD1. The CDR3 sequence is 13 residues long. Germline lookup yields CDR1 SQVTM and CDR2 ANQGSEA. J was trimmed by 4 bases and V by 6 bases; bases with no gene match: 4. CDR3 sequence reads: CSVAGQGAYEQYF. The CDR3 bases are TGCAGCGTCGCGGGACAGGGGGCTTACGAGCAGTACTTC.

The J gene is TRBJ2-1, the V gene TRBV14, with no clear D. The V gene's germline CDR1 is SGHDN and CDR2 FVKESK. The V end was cut by 2 bases, the J end by 0 bases, with 11 bases between. CDR3 length: 16 amino acids. The CDR3 sequence is CASSQNWASSYNEQFF. CDR3 DNA: TGTGCCAGCAGCCAAAATTGGGCAAGCTCCTACAATGAGCAGTTCTTC.

The chain combines TRBV5-1 with TRBJ2-1; TRBD2 agrees at 8 bases. V shed 5 bases, J shed 5 bases, and the junction held 6 bases outside the gene matches. The germline CDR1 and CDR2 sequences are SGHRS and YFSETQ. The CDR3 has 14 amino acids. The CDR3 nucleotides read TGCGCCAGCAGAAGAAGCGGGAGAAACAATGAGCAGTTCTTC. Translated, it gives CASRRSGRNNEQFF.

This clone was seen just once. The germline gene is not matched at one end of the junction; a read error may be the cause. V is TRBV5-1 and J is TRBJ1-1; D perhaps matches TRBD1 (6 bases). This CDR3 spans 13 amino acids. The germline gives CDR1 SGHRS, CDR2 YFSETQ. The CDR3 nucleotides read TGCGCCCGCAGCGGGGAGGGGGGCACTGAAGCTTTCTTT. This gives the protein CARSGEGGTEAFF.

V gene TRBV5-1 combines with J gene TRBJ2-7; the match to TRBD2 covers 8 bases. Germline V gene sequence: CDR1 SGHRS, CDR2 YFSETQ. J lost 6 bases, V lost 4 bases, and 9 bases had no gene match. There are 14 residues in the CDR3. The CDR3 DNA reads TGCGCCAGCAGCCCCACCTCGGGGGGGCCCGAGCAGTACTTC. Translating gives CASSPTSGGPEQYF.

Notes on this clone: An end of the junction does not agree with germline; a read error may underlie this. The chain uses TRBV11-2 and TRBJ1-4; D is uncertain. Germline-derived CDR1 and CDR2 are SGHAT and FQNNGV. The length of the CDR3 is 16 residues. The DNA of the CDR3 is TGTGCCAGCAGCTTAGTCGGCGGTGTGCCTAAAGAAAAACTGTTTTTT. Translated, it gives CASSLVGGVPKEKLFF.

This rearrangement joins TRBV6-1 to TRBJ1-2; D not resolved. The CDR3 spans 12 residues. V was trimmed by 6 bases and J by 6 bases, leaving 11 bases between them. Germline V gene sequence: CDR1 MNHNS, CDR2 SASEGT. Here the CDR3 DNA reads TGTGCCAGCAGCTGGACTGATAATGGCTACACCTTC. Translated: CASSWTDNGYTF.

The gene calls are TRBV7-2 and TRBJ1-1; the D is unclear. Trimming took off 1 base at V and 2 bases at J, with 5 bases between the two ends. This CDR3 has 13 residues. CDR1 SGHTA and CDR2 FQGNSA come from the germline V gene. CDR3 amino acids: CASSLGQNTEAFF. The CDR3 DNA is TGTGCCAGCAGCTTAGGACAAAACACTGAAGCTTTCTTT.

The chain employs TRBV28 and TRBJ1-2; TRBD1 aligns across 9 bases. The CDR3 is 14 amino acids. The J segment lost 2 bases and the V segment lost 6 bases, leaving 4 bases of the junction unmatched. Germline CDR1 and CDR2: MDHEN and SYDVKM. CDR3 sequence reads: CASRGTGSNYGYTF. The DNA for the CDR3 is TGTGCCAGCAGGGGGACAGGGAGCAACTATGGCTACACCTTC.

The chain is built from TRBV5-1 and TRBJ1-3; D remains ambiguous. Germline CDR1 is SGHRS and CDR2 is YFSETQ. CDR3 length: 15 residues. V lost 0 bases and J 0 bases, leaving 7 bases between the germline ends. In nucleotides, the CDR3 is TGCGCCAGCAGCTTGGGCAGAAGCTCTGGAAACACCATATATTTT. The encoded protein is CASSLGRSSGNTIYF. The full variable domain, rest sourced from reference TRBV5-1 and TRBJ1-3, is KAGVTQTPRYLIKTRGQQVTLSCSPISGHRSVSWYQQTPGQGLQFLFEYFSETQRNKGNFPGRFSGRQFSNSRSEMNVSTLELGDSALYLCASSLGRSSGNTIYFGEGSWLTVV.

This clone has only a few counts. The rearrangement joins TRBV7-2 to TRBJ1-1; D perhaps matches TRBD1 (6 bases). Germline-derived CDR1 and CDR2 are SGHTA and FQGNSA. CDR3 length: 14 amino acids. Trimming cost V 5 bases and J 1 base, with 11 bases left between them. The CDR3 coding sequence is TGTGCCAGCAGCCCCACAGGGCAGAACACTGAAGCTTTCTTT. Protein: CASSPTGQNTEAFF.

This chain uses TRBV7-9 with TRBJ2-3; 13 bases are a match to TRBD2. CDR1 and CDR2 from the germline V gene are SEHNR and FQNEAQ (reference sequence). The V gene end was trimmed by 6 bases and the J gene end by 6 bases; junction bases not matched to a gene: 3. The CDR3 sequence is 14 residues long. The CDR3 here is CASRLAGGSDTQYF. Here the CDR3 DNA reads TGTGCCAGCAGACTAGCGGGGGGGTCTGATACGCAGTATTTT.

This clone has just a few counts. The CDR3 sequence is CASSLGIGQVGEQYF. The CDR3 region has the DNA TGTGCCAGCAGCTTAGGCATCGGACAGGTAGGCGAGCAGTACTTC. V is TRBV7-8 and J is TRBJ2-7, with 7 positions matching TRBD1. V lost 1 base and J lost 6; bases outside the gene matches: 9. Germline V gives CDR1 SGHVS, CDR2 FQNEAQ. This CDR3 is 15 amino acids long.

The rearrangement joins TRBV18 to TRBJ2-1; 7 bases are a match to TRBD1. Germline V gene sequence: CDR1 KGHSH, CDR2 LQKENI. This CDR3 has 16 residues. J lost 0 bases, V lost 6 bases, and 8 bases had no gene match. In nucleotides, the CDR3 is TGTGCCAGCTCGCCGGCAGGGGGTAGCTCCTACAATGAGCAGTTCTTC. Protein sequence: CASSPAGGSSYNEQFF.

The chain uses TRBV19 and TRBJ1-1, with D possibly matching TRBD1 (6 bases). Germline CDR1 reads LNHDA; CDR2 reads SQIVND (reference sequence). This CDR3 region has 18 residues. Between the trimmed V and J ends, which lost 0 bases and 1 base, there was a span of 18 bases. The CDR3 reads CASSIEAPFQGTNTEAFF. In nucleotides, the CDR3 is TGTGCCAGTAGTATAGAAGCTCCCTTCCAGGGGACGAACACTGAAGCTTTCTTT.

The chain employs TRBV18 and TRBJ1-1; 7 positions match TRBD1. The CDR3 length is 14 residues. The junction had 7 bases not matched to a gene; V was cut back by 3 bases and J by 6 bases. The germline V gene encodes CDR1 KGHSH and CDR2 LQKENI. The CDR3 region has the DNA TGTGCCAGCTCACCGAGACAGGGCAGCGCTGAAGCTTTCTTT. Amino acids: CASSPRQGSAEAFF.

The chain joins TRBV28 to TRBJ1-5; 7 bases are a match to TRBD1. Germline CDR1 and CDR2: MDHEN and SYDVKM. With V trimmed by 4 bases and J by 6 bases, 6 bases remained unmatched. This CDR3 spans 14 amino acids. CDR3 amino acids: CASSSDRAGQPQHF. The CDR3 nucleotides are TGTGCCAGCAGTTCAGACAGGGCAGGTCAGCCCCAGCATTTT.